A single sample is the source of the 3 T cell receptor beta chains below, sequenced in a study of PD-L1 blockade in urothelial cancer (dated by TCRdb to the late 2010s). What this sample's time point label stands for: pretreatment peripheral blood. Libraries were prepared through the immunoSEQ multiplex PCR assay. TCRdb stores this immuneACCESS table with in-frame sequences only. Part of the clones is absent; in the studies checked, under half of the shortfall reflects unresolved V genes, and no reason is known for the rest. The sample data list more than 85,000 clones, and about nine tenths of these were observed just once. The ten largest clonotypes hold 2% to 2.5% of the sample. Sequencing was performed on PBMCs, taken around atezolizumab (anti-PD-L1) treatment. These receptors were taken from a man in his sixties with urothelial cancer.

This clone is a singleton in its sample. The J gene is TRBJ2-5, the V gene TRBV6-5; TRBD1 agrees at 7 bases. The tail of the sequence fits TRBJ2-7 better, so the J call may be wrong. The germline gives CDR1 MNHEY, CDR2 SVGAGI. The CDR3 length is 14 residues. The CDR3 spells CASRTGYSSYEQYF. The CDR3 DNA reads as TGTGCCAGCAGGACAGGGTATAGCTCCTACGAGCAGTACTTC.

J is TRBJ2-7 and V is TRBV5-6; TRBD2 matches at 7 bases. Germline V gene sequence: CDR1 SGHDT, CDR2 YYEEEE. Losses at the gene ends were 2 bases for V and 0 bases for J; bases not matched to a gene: 2. CDR3 length: 14 amino acids. The CDR3 region has the DNA TGTGCCAGCAGCTTTGGGGACTACTCCTACGAGCAGTACTTC. Encoded protein: CASSFGDYSYEQYF.

This sequence joins TRBV5-4 and TRBJ1-1; 7 positions match TRBD1. Looked up from germline, CDR1 is SGHNT and CDR2 is YYREEE (reference sequence). The CDR3 is 14 amino acids. The junction had 5 bases not matched to a gene; V was cut back by 5 bases and J by 1 base. CDR3 sequence: CASSNRGGNTEAFF. CDR3 in DNA: TGTGCCAGCAGTAACAGGGGAGGGAACACTGAAGCTTTCTTT.